These 23 T cell receptor beta chains share one sample of origin, sequenced in a study of Graves' ophthalmopathy and Graves' hyperthyroidism. Amplified TCR beta CDR3 regions were obtained using RNA transcripts as template. The first-round RT-PCR employed HTBI primers together with the Qiagen OneStep RT-PCR kit. A multiplex PCR was then performed as the second round. TCRdb re-called the multiplex PCR reads with MiXCR, one entry per CDR3 protein. This sample carries some 1.1 million distinct CDR3 sequences, roughly two fifths of them seen once, and the ten largest clones take approximately 10%. Sequencing input: peripheral blood or thyroid tissue (not recorded which). Every receptor here comes from an adult man with Graves' hyperthyroidism.

In its sample, this clonotype was seen many times. The rearrangement links TRBV2 to TRBJ1-4; TRBD1 aligns across 7 bases. Per the germline V gene, CDR1 is SNHLY and CDR2 is FYNNEI. The CDR3 is made up of 11 amino acids. V shed 4 bases and J 15 bases; nucleotides not matched to a gene: 5. The CDR3 spells CASSGGQWLFF. CDR3 bases: TGTGCCAGCAGTGGGGGACAGTGGTTGTTTTTT.

This clonotype showed up many times. The V call is TRBV7-8, the J call TRBJ1-5; no clear D gene. Germline V CDR1 and CDR2: SGHVS, FQNEAQ. CDR3 length: 15 amino acids. Trimming removed 4 bases at V and 8 bases at J, with 18 bases between. Here the CDR3 DNA reads TGTGCCAGCAGCTCCCGCGGGAGCCGGGGAGAGCCCCAGCATTTT. Its protein is CASSSRGSRGEPQHF.

V gene TRBV7-8 combines with J gene TRBJ2-7, with D possibly TRBD2 on 5 matching bases. The CDR3 contains 15 residues. The V and J ends lost 5 bases and 2 bases respectively, with 16 bases between them. Germline CDR1 and CDR2: SGHVS and FQNEAQ. CDR3 bases: TGTGCCAGCAGCCACCTAGACTATAGCGCCTACGAGCAGTACTTC. It specifies CASSHLDYSAYEQYF.

The V and J genes are TRBV7-6 and TRBJ2-1; D is ambiguous. Looked up from germline, CDR1 is SGHVS and CDR2 is FNYEAQ. Trimming stripped 3 bases from V and 6 bases from J, with 15 bases between. This CDR3 contains 15 residues. CDR3 residues: CASSFDFGDVNEQFF. As DNA, the CDR3 is TGTGCCAGCAGCTTCGATTTTGGGGATGTCAATGAGCAGTTCTTC.

J is TRBJ1-3 and V is TRBV7-9; D uncertain. Germline lookup yields CDR1 SEHNR and CDR2 FQNEAQ (reference sequence). The V end lost 8 bases, the J end lost 3 bases, and 11 bases lay between the germline ends. This CDR3 contains 13 residues. Here the CDR3 reads CASSRARGNTIYF. The CDR3 coding sequence is TGTGCCAGCTCCCGAGCGCGTGGAAACACCATATATTTT.

This chain joins TRBV11-2 and TRBJ1-1; D ambiguous. The CDR3 sequence is 15 residues long. With 5 bases removed from V and 1 base from J, the gap between germline ends came to 14 bases. CDR1 and CDR2 (germline): SGHAT, FQNNGV. The CDR3: CASSPLWRRNTEAFF. CDR3 nucleotide sequence: TGTGCCAGCAGCCCCCTTTGGCGCAGGAACACTGAAGCTTTCTTT.

The chain uses TRBV2 and TRBJ1-5; D is unclear. The CDR3 totals 14 residues. Germline CDR1 reads SNHLY; CDR2 reads FYNNEI. The V and J ends lost 1 base and 4 bases respectively, with 8 bases between them. CDR3 coding DNA: TGTGCCAGCAGTGAAGGGCGTAGAAATCAGCCCCAGCATTTT. Translation: CASSEGRRNQPQHF.

This chain connects TRBV9 to TRBJ1-2; TRBD1 might be the D (5 bases). Germline lookup yields CDR1 SGDLS and CDR2 YYNGEE. CDR3 size: 13 residues. V was clipped by 2 bases and J by 7 bases, with 12 bases between them. CDR3 amino acids: CASSVEAGSGYTF. Here the CDR3 DNA reads TGTGCCAGCAGCGTCGAGGCAGGGTCTGGCTACACCTTC.

This clonotype came up many times. The gene calls are TRBV2 and TRBJ1-1, with D tentatively TRBD1 (5 bases). V lost 4 bases and J lost 1, with 7 bases in between. The CDR3 covers 13 residues. The germline V gene has CDR1 SNHLY and CDR2 FYNNEI. The CDR3 sequence is CASSGQTNTEAFF. The CDR3 nucleotides read TGTGCCAGCAGTGGACAGACGAACACTGAAGCTTTCTTT.

This clonotype was recorded many times. This chain joins TRBV10-3 and TRBJ2-5, with D possibly matching TRBD1 (6 bases). Germline V gives CDR1 ENHRY, CDR2 SYGVKD. The CDR3 consists of 13 residues. V was trimmed by 6 bases and J by 0 bases, leaving 8 bases between them. The CDR3 is CAIRGDNQETQYF. The CDR3 DNA is TGTGCCATCAGGGGGGACAACCAAGAGACCCAGTACTTC.

The gene calls are TRBV3-1 and TRBJ1-1; 7 nucleotides align to TRBD1. The CDR3 is 13 residues long. V lost 7 bases to trimming and J lost 3 bases; unmatched junction nucleotides: 5. Germline V gene lookup returns CDR1 LGHDT and CDR2 YNNKEL (reference sequence). Here the CDR3 reads CASTPRGYTEAFF. CDR3 nucleotide sequence: TGTGCCAGCACCCCCAGGGGGTACACTGAAGCTTTCTTT.

This clonotype was observed many times. The gene calls are TRBV28 and TRBJ1-6; D call uncertain. This CDR3 has 13 residues. V dropped 5 bases and J dropped 4 bases, with 6 bases sitting between them. Germline V gene sequence: CDR1 MDHEN, CDR2 SYDVKM. CDR3 sequence (DNA): TGTGCCAGCAGTCGGCGTTATAATTCACCCCTCCACTTT. This gives the protein CASSRRYNSPLHF. The full variable domain, with the rest looked up from reference TRBV28 and TRBJ1-6, is DVKVTQSSRYLVKRTGEKVFLECVQDMDHENMFWYRQDPGLGLRLIYFSYDVKMKEKGDIPEGYSVSREKKERFSLILESASTNQTSMYLCASSRRYNSPLHFGNGTRLTVT.

J is TRBJ2-7 and V is TRBV7-2, with 8 bases aligning to TRBD1. This CDR3 is built from 18 residues. Germline V gene sequence: CDR1 SGHTA, CDR2 FQGNSA. V shed 0 bases, J shed 5 bases, and the junction held 15 bases outside the gene matches. The CDR3, as DNA: TGTGCCAGCAGCTTAGCGCTTCCGGGACAGGCGCGCGAGGACGAGCAGTACTTC. The encoded protein is CASSLALPGQAREDEQYF. The full variable domain, with the rest looked up from reference TRBV7-2 and TRBJ2-7, is GAGVSQSPSNKVTEKGKDVELRCDPISGHTALYWYRQSLGQGLEFLIYFQGNSAPDKSGLPSDRFSAERTGGSVSTLTIQRTQQEDSAVYLCASSLALPGQAREDEQYFGPGTRLTVT.

This clonotype was observed many times. This chain links TRBV7-2 with TRBJ1-3; 7 bases align to TRBD1. The CDR3 sequence is 15 residues long. Losses at the gene ends were 1 base for V and 3 bases for J; bases not matched to a gene: 3. Germline V gene data show CDR1 as SGHTA and CDR2 as FQGNSA. CDR3 DNA sequence: TGTGCCAGCAGCTTAGAGGGGGCCGGTGGAAACACCATATATTTT. Protein product: CASSLEGAGGNTIYF.

Worth noting for this clonotype: The junction does not match germline at one end; this may be a read error. The chain has TRBV4-1 and TRBJ2-7; no definite D call. This CDR3 spans 15 amino acids. Germline CDR1 and CDR2: MGHRA and YSYEKL. The CDR3 sequence is CASSQIFGLTYEHYF. The CDR3 bases are TGCGCCAGCAGCCAAATATTCGGGCTTACCTACGAGCACTACTTC.

This clonotype came up a few times. The chain employs TRBV14 and TRBJ2-2, with D perhaps matching TRBD2 (5 bases). The CDR3 is 18 residues long. Trimming left V 4 bases short and J 0 bases short, with 18 bases between. Germline CDR1 is SGHDN and CDR2 is FVKESK. The DNA for the CDR3 is TGTGCCAGCAGCCGACGTACTATTTACGGGACGAACACCGGGGAGCTGTTTTTT. Translation gives CASSRRTIYGTNTGELFF.

This clonotype has just a few counts. The rearrangement links TRBV28 to TRBJ2-7, with TRBD2 identical over 7 bases. With 5 bases clipped from V and 5 bases from J, the junction kept 9 bases outside the gene matches. Germline V CDR1 and CDR2: MDHEN, SYDVKM. The CDR3 covers 14 residues. The CDR3 here is CASSETSRSDEQYF. The CDR3 DNA sequence: TGTGCCAGCAGTGAGACTAGCAGGTCGGACGAGCAGTACTTC.

The J gene is TRBJ2-7, the V gene TRBV13; D is unresolved. The CDR3 has 14 amino acids. The V and J ends lost 0 bases and 2 bases respectively, with 8 bases between them. Germline lookup yields CDR1 PRHDT and CDR2 FYEKMQ (reference sequence). CDR3 loop: CASSLGLLPYEQYF. The CDR3 DNA is TGTGCCAGCAGCTTAGGACTGCTTCCCTACGAGCAGTACTTC.

This clonotype showed up just a few times. The chain is built from TRBV12-3 or TRBV12-4 and TRBJ1-4; D is ambiguous. V lost 3 bases, J lost 7 bases, and 3 bases lay in between. The CDR3 has 11 residues. The CDR3 sequence: CASSFLEKLFF. CDR3 DNA: TGTGCCAGCAGTTTTCTTGAAAAACTGTTTTTT.

The chain carries TRBV10-3 and TRBJ1-2; D possibly corresponds to TRBD1 (5 bases). V gave up 8 bases and J gave up 2 bases, with 9 bases separating them. The CDR3 contains 12 residues. Germline-derived CDR1 and CDR2 are ENHRY and SYGVKD. The CDR3 DNA reads TGTGCCATCCGGGGCCGGAACTATGGCTACACCTTC. It translates to CAIRGRNYGYTF.

The chain uses TRBV11-2 and TRBJ2-7; D unresolved. The ends were cut back, 11 bases at V and 2 bases at J, with 25 bases in the middle. Germline lookup yields CDR1 SGHAT and CDR2 FQNNGV. The CDR3 consists of 16 residues. For the CDR3, the DNA is TGTGCCCGACCCAGCTTAGGTCCCCAGGTCCCCTACGAGCAGTACTTC. Protein: CARPSLGPQVPYEQYF.

A few counts support this clonotype. V is TRBV12-3 or TRBV12-4 and J is TRBJ1-6, with TRBD1 as a possible D gene (5 bases). The CDR3 extends over 16 amino acids. Trimming cost V 5 bases and J 0 bases, with 11 bases left between them. For the CDR3, the DNA is TGTGCCAGCAGTCGGGGACGGAGCTCCTATAATTCACCCCTCCACTTT. It yields the protein CASSRGRSSYNSPLHF.

This clonotype was counted between two and nine times. The chain uses TRBV10-3 and TRBJ1-5; 8 bases match TRBD1. CDR1 and CDR2 (germline): ENHRY, SYGVKD. The CDR3 extends over 22 amino acids. J gave up 1 base and V 10 bases, and 30 bases lay outside the gene matches. The CDR3 region is CASTHPLTGVYTGEGSNQPQHF. Here the CDR3 DNA reads TGTGCCAGCACCCACCCCCTGACAGGGGTTTACACCGGGGAGGGCAGCAATCAGCCCCAGCATTTT.